A single sample is the source of the 15 T cell receptor beta chains below, sequenced in a study of blood T cell repertoires in COVID-19. This table comes from immunoSEQ multiplex PCR, and its TCRdb copy is limited to in-frame clones, with some not included. The sample includes about 190,000 clones, around 79% of them seen just once. Input material: peripheral blood. Receptors were obtained from a woman in her 70s with acute or convalescent COVID-19.

The genes are TRBV6-4 and TRBJ2-1; TRBD2 matches at 11 bases. V lost 5 bases to trimming and J lost 9 bases; unmatched junction nucleotides: 12. The CDR3 extends over 16 amino acids. Germline V gene data show CDR1 as MRHNA and CDR2 as SNTAGT. The DNA for the CDR3 is TGTGCCAGCAGTCGGCTAGCGGGAGGTTTTTTGAGTGAGCAGTTCTTC. It yields the protein CASSRLAGGFLSEQFF.

The CDR3 loop reads CATSPGAGKYEQYF. The CDR3 DNA follows: TGTGCCACCAGCCCAGGGGCTGGAAAATACGAGCAGTACTTC. The rearrangement links TRBV24-1 to TRBJ2-7; tentatively, D is TRBD1 (6 bases). The germline V gene encodes CDR1 KGHDR and CDR2 SFDVKD. CDR3 length: 14 residues. V was pared by 7 bases and J by 4 bases, with 16 bases between.

The gene calls are TRBV7-3 and TRBJ2-3, with 9 bases identical to TRBD2. Trimming at V came to 2 bases and at J to 0 bases, leaving 0 bases not matched to a gene. CDR3 length: 15 amino acids. Germline V gene sequence: CDR1 SGHTA, CDR2 FQGTGA. Here the CDR3 reads CASSLLAGSTDTQYF. As DNA, the CDR3 is TGTGCCAGCAGCTTACTAGCGGGAAGCACAGATACGCAGTATTTT.

In its sample, this clone was seen once. The V gene is TRBV5-4, the J gene TRBJ2-3; a weak D match, TRBD2 (5 bases). The germline V gene has CDR1 SGHNT and CDR2 YYREEE (reference sequence). The V gene lost 4 bases and the J gene lost 0 bases, with 21 bases spanning the gap. The CDR3 is 18 amino acids. The CDR3 here is CASSPALLGVTSTDTQYF. CDR3 nucleotides: TGTGCCAGCAGCCCGGCCCTACTAGGTGTTACTAGCACAGATACGCAGTATTTT.

The J gene is TRBJ2-1, the V gene TRBV2; TRBD2 agrees at 9 bases. The ends lost 10 bases at V and 6 bases at J; junction bases unmatched: 13. This CDR3 is 15 amino acids long. CDR1 is SNHLY, CDR2 FYNNEI, per germline. CDR3 sequence (DNA): TGTGCCACCATTCGGGGTAGCGGGAGTAGCAATGAGCAGTTCTTC. It specifies CATIRGSGSSNEQFF.

CDR3 DNA: TGTGCCAGCAGCTTAGGGGCTGGGACAGTCGGAAAAAACATTCAGTACTTC. Its translation: CASSLGAGTVGKNIQYF. The chain employs TRBV7-9 and TRBJ2-4, with 7 bases aligning to TRBD1. The CDR3 has 17 amino acids. CDR1 and CDR2 from the germline V gene are SEHNR and FQNEAQ (reference sequence). Losses at the gene ends were 1 base for V and 4 bases for J; bases not matched to a gene: 10.

The gene calls are TRBV6-6 and TRBJ2-7; 11 bases are shared with TRBD2. This CDR3 is 16 amino acids long. J gave up 0 bases and V 8 bases, and 9 bases lay outside the gene matches. Germline CDR1 MNHNY, CDR2 SVGAGI (reference sequence). The DNA of the CDR3 is TGTGCCAGCTCAGAGCCCGGGACTAGCGGCTCCTACGAGCAGTACTTC. Its protein is CASSEPGTSGSYEQYF.

The chain carries TRBV29-1 and TRBJ2-2, with 7 bases lining up with TRBD1. V lost 6 bases, J lost 2 bases, and 12 bases stayed unmatched. Germline lookup yields CDR1 SQVTM and CDR2 ANQGSEA. This CDR3 is built from 16 residues. The CDR3 DNA sequence: TGCAGCGTGACCCGCCCTGAAGGGGGCAACACCGGGGAGCTGTTTTTT. Protein: CSVTRPEGGNTGELFF.

V is TRBV5-4 and J is TRBJ2-7; a possible D gene is TRBD2 (5 bases). Trimming stripped 1 base from V and 2 bases from J, with 13 bases between. This CDR3 is built from 15 residues. Germline loops: CDR1 SGHNT, CDR2 YYREEE (reference sequence). CDR3 region: CASSLRGREAYEQYF. In nucleotides, the CDR3 is TGTGCCAGCAGCTTGAGAGGACGGGAAGCCTACGAGCAGTACTTC. The complete variable domain, with remaining parts taken from reference TRBV5-4 and TRBJ2-7, reads ETGVTQSPTHLIKTRGQQVTLRCSSQSGHNTVSWYQQALGQGPQFIFQYYREEENGRGNFPPRFSGLQFPNYSSELNVNALELDDSALYLCASSLRGREAYEQYFGPGTRLTVT.

CDR3 nucleotide sequence: TGTGCCAGCAGCGTAGGTCGGGATGGCTACACCTTC. It translates to CASSVGRDGYTF. The chain joins TRBV9 to TRBJ1-2; no definite D call. The V gene's germline CDR1 is SGDLS and CDR2 YYNGEE. Trimming removed 0 bases from V and 6 bases from J, with 6 bases in between. The CDR3 spans 12 residues.

This clone was detected only once. The CDR3 loop reads CASMDSPHQPQHF. CDR3 in DNA: TGTGCCAGTATGGACAGTCCACATCAGCCCCAGCATTTT. The V and J genes are TRBV19 and TRBJ1-5; possible D gene TRBD1, 6 bases. The CDR3 extends over 13 amino acids. V lost 7 bases and J 5 bases, leaving 12 bases between the germline ends. CDR1 is LNHDA and CDR2 is SQIVND in the germline V gene (reference sequence).

The chain is built from TRBV29-1 and TRBJ1-2, with D possibly matching TRBD1 (5 bases). The CDR3 loop spans 16 amino acids. CDR1 and CDR2 from the germline V gene are SQVTM and ANQGSEA. The V and J ends lost 0 bases and 4 bases respectively, with 18 bases between them. This CDR3 reads CSVEEPRAGRGYGYTF. CDR3 DNA: TGCAGCGTTGAAGAGCCCCGAGCAGGGCGCGGCTATGGCTACACCTTC.

This clone was observed once. This chain connects TRBV10-3 to TRBJ2-1, with 10 positions matching TRBD1. In germline, CDR1 is ENHRY, CDR2 SYGVKD. This CDR3 is 21 amino acids long. The V and J ends lost 6 bases and 2 bases, in that order; junction bases with no gene match: 22. CDR3 amino acids: CAIRSHRGDRGREVPYNEQFF. The CDR3 DNA follows: TGTGCCATCAGGTCCCACAGGGGGGACAGGGGACGGGAGGTCCCCTACAATGAGCAGTTCTTC.

V and J are TRBV2 and TRBJ2-3; 9 bases are a match to TRBD2. After removal of 3 bases from V and 0 bases from J, the junction contained 4 bases not matched to a gene. Germline CDR1 SNHLY, CDR2 FYNNEI. This CDR3 is 16 amino acids long. The CDR3 region is CASSDSGRFSTDTQYF. The CDR3 DNA reads as TGTGCCAGCAGTGACAGCGGGAGGTTTAGCACAGATACGCAGTATTTT.

The genes are TRBV25-1 and TRBJ2-7, with 7 bases identical to TRBD1. Germline-derived CDR1 and CDR2 are MGHDK and SYGVNS. V shed 3 bases and J 2 bases; nucleotides not matched to a gene: 7. The CDR3 is made up of 15 amino acids. Written as DNA, the CDR3 is TGTGCCAGCAGTGATGGACAGGTCCGTCCCTACGAGCAGTACTTC. Translated: CASSDGQVRPYEQYF.